This TCR beta chain was sequenced for a study of blood T cell repertoires in COVID-19. Overall study context: COVID-19 samples from acute and convalescent phases originated in the United States, Italy and Spain. T cells, B-cell-depleted T cells, or PBMCs provided the cDNA or gDNA that served as material.

Clinical histories supplied by participants themselves formed the basis of cohort assignment. Germline CDR1 reads LNHDA; CDR2 reads SQIVND (reference sequence). The CDR3 spans 14 residues. The V end was cut by 10 bases, the J end by 1 base, with 16 bases between. The protocol was immunoSEQ multiplex PCR, while the TCRdb copy is restricted to in-frame clones and leaves out a portion. Of 250,000 to 300,000 clones listed, 88% are singletons. This TCR was sampled from a woman aged 25 to 39 who had recovered from COVID-19. The specimen sequenced was PBMCs or T cells enriched from blood (not recorded which). The chain has TRBV19 and TRBJ1-1; D perhaps matches TRBD1 (5 bases). This CDR3 reads CATTLDISNTEAFF. CDR3 DNA sequence: TGTGCCACCACGTTGGACATATCGAACACTGAAGCTTTCTTT.